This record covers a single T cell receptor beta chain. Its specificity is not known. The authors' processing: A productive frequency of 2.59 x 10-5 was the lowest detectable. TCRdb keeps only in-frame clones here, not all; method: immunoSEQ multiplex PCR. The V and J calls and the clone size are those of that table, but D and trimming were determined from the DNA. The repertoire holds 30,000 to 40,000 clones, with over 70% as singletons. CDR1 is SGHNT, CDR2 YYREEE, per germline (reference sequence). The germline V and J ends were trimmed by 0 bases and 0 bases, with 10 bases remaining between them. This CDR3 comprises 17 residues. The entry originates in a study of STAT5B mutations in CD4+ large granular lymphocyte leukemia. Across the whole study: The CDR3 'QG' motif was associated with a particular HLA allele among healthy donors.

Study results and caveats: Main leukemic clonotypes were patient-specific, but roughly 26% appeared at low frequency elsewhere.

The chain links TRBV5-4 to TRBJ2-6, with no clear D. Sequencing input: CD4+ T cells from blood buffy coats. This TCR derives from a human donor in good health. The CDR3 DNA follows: TGTGCCAGCAGCTTGGTGGTCTCTTACTCTGGGGCCAACGTCCTGACTTTC. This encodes CASSLVVSYSGANVLTF.